This TCR beta chain was recovered during a study of shared clonotypes between healthy human individuals. This CDR3 region has 15 residues. Trimming pared 5 bases from V and 7 bases from J, leaving 21 bases between. CDR1 is SGHAT and CDR2 is FQNNGV in the germline V gene. The data were produced by immunoSEQ multiplex PCR, yet TCRdb's version contains in-frame clones alone and is incomplete. This sample has roughly 2 million clones, with almost 96% found just once. The chain couples TRBV11-2 to TRBJ2-7; the D gene could be TRBD1 or TRBD2 (5 bases each). The clonotype comes from a young man in good health. The sample taken for sequencing was naive CD4+ T cells sorted from blood. Subset: CD45RA+ positively selected. The CDR3 coding sequence is TGTGCCAGCAGCGCGGCCGGGACGGACCCTGGGGAGCAGTACTTC. It yields the protein CASSAAGTDPGEQYF.